This is a list of T cell receptor beta chains from one sample in a study of blood T cell repertoires in COVID-19. This table comes from immunoSEQ multiplex PCR, and its TCRdb copy is limited to in-frame clones, with some not included. The sample contains around 320,000 clones, around 87% of which appear only once. Input material: peripheral blood. The receptors come from a man younger than 35 with active or convalescent COVID-19. Each CDR3 is given without its conserved first and last residue. Each record gives: D gene, J gene, V gene, CDR3 protein. The D gene is left open where the match is weak.

-,TRBJ2-7,TRBV6-6,ASSYSSIYEQY
-,TRBJ1-4,TRBV28,ASAAGAVFEKLF
-,TRBJ2-3,TRBV24-1,ATSDSYTDTQY
TRBD2,TRBJ2-5,TRBV27,ASSLFPAGVETQY
-,TRBJ2-5,TRBV28,ASSPTVKETQY
-,TRBJ2-2,TRBV11-1,ASSSRWGRDTGELF
-,TRBJ2-2,TRBV18,ATQQGGTGELF
TRBD1,TRBJ1-1,TRBV2,ASSDPAGGSSEAF
TRBD1,TRBJ2-7,TRBV12-3/TRBV12-4,ASRIGQGREQY
-,TRBJ1-5,TRBV28,ASTRRHTNQPQH
TRBD1,TRBJ1-4,TRBV4-1,ASSQAGTGRKKLF
TRBD2,TRBJ2-2,TRBV4-3,ASSQSYVAGTQIGELF
-,TRBJ1-6,TRBV3-1/TRBV3-2,ASSPGQRLDSPLH
-,TRBJ2-7,TRBV28,ASSATGVSSYEQY
-,TRBJ2-2,TRBV5-1,ASSLARTGELF